A single sample is the source of the 26 T cell receptor beta chains below, sequenced in a study of blood T cell repertoires in COVID-19. Data came from immunoSEQ multiplex PCR; TCRdb stores just in-frame clones and leaves some out. The sample records 200,000 to 300,000 clones, around 90% being singletons. Sample: PBMCs or T cells enriched from blood (not recorded which). These receptors were collected from a woman aged 40 to 50 who had been exposed to COVID-19.

This clone was detected only once. This sequence joins TRBV19 and TRBJ2-7; 8 bases agree with TRBD1. J was trimmed by 2 bases and V by 5 bases; bases with no gene match: 5. Looked up from germline, CDR1 is LNHDA and CDR2 is SQIVND (reference sequence). This CDR3 has 14 residues. This chain's CDR3 is CASSADRATYEQYF. The DNA of the CDR3 is TGTGCCAGTAGTGCGGACAGGGCTACCTACGAGCAGTACTTC.

This clone was detected once. This chain links TRBV21-1 with TRBJ1-1. TRBV21-1 corresponds to a pseudogene. CDR3 length: 18 residues. The CDR3 DNA reads as TGTGCCAGCAGCAAAGGCCCGGGGAGGAGAGGACCGGAGACTGAAGCTTTCTTT. Amino acid sequence: CASSKGPGRRGPETEAFF.

The genes are TRBV5-4 and TRBJ1-6, with D perhaps TRBD1 (5 bases). The CDR3 has 17 amino acids. CDR1 is SGHNT and CDR2 is YYREEE in the germline V gene (reference sequence). V lost 4 bases and J lost 6, with 20 bases in between. The CDR3 DNA is TGTGCCAGCAGCCCCCGGGGCGGGGGAGGCGGTAATTCACCCCTCCACTTT. As protein: CASSPRGGGGGNSPLHF.

The V call is TRBV24-1, the J call TRBJ2-7, with TRBD2 as a possible D gene (5 bases). Per the germline V gene, CDR1 is KGHDR and CDR2 is SFDVKD. The CDR3 spans 17 residues. V lost 2 bases to trimming and J lost 0 bases, with 16 bases between them. Here the CDR3 DNA reads TGTGCCACCAGTGATTCTGCAGCTAGCCCTACCTCCTACGAGCAGTACTTC. Its translation is CATSDSAASPTSYEQYF.

This rearrangement joins TRBV7-2 to TRBJ2-7, with TRBD1 matching over 8 bases. This CDR3 has 16 amino acids. The germline CDR1 and CDR2 sequences are SGHTA and FQGNSA. Losses at the gene ends were 1 base for V and 6 bases for J; bases not matched to a gene: 11. The DNA of the CDR3 is TGTGCCAGCAGCTTAGAGCCGGGACAGGTTGCCGCCGAGCAGTACTTC. Protein product: CASSLEPGQVAAEQYF. Filled out from reference TRBV7-2 and TRBJ2-7, the complete variable domain reads GAGVSQSPSNKVTEKGKDVELRCDPISGHTALYWYRQSLGQGLEFLIYFQGNSAPDKSGLPSDRFSAERTGGSVSTLTIQRTQQEDSAVYLCASSLEPGQVAAEQYFGPGTRLTVT.

This sequence joins TRBV4-1 and TRBJ1-1; maybe TRBD1 (5 bases). This CDR3 is built from 14 residues. Germline CDR1 MGHRA, CDR2 YSYEKL. The V gene lost 5 bases and the J gene lost 5 bases, with 15 bases spanning the gap. The CDR3 spells CASSFRGLGTEAFF. CDR3 nucleotide sequence: TGCGCCAGCAGCTTTAGGGGCCTCGGGACTGAAGCTTTCTTT.

The rearrangement joins TRBV30 to TRBJ2-7; 9 bases are a match to TRBD2. Germline V gene data show CDR1 as GTSNPN and CDR2 as SVGIG (reference sequence). V lost 2 bases to trimming and J lost 5 bases; unmatched junction nucleotides: 4. The CDR3 covers 13 residues. The chain's CDR3 is CAWSTLAGHEQYF. The CDR3 DNA sequence: TGTGCCTGGAGTACCCTAGCGGGGCACGAGCAGTACTTC.

The chain recombines TRBV7-9 with TRBJ1-1, with a possible D match to TRBD1 (5 bases). The germline V and J ends were trimmed by 5 bases and 4 bases, with 11 bases remaining between them. This CDR3 comprises 13 residues. Looked up from germline, CDR1 is SEHNR and CDR2 is FQNEAQ (reference sequence). CDR3 nucleotide sequence: TGTGCCAGCAGCGGGGGAGGAGGCACTGAAGCTTTCTTT. It encodes CASSGGGGTEAFF.

Notes on this clone: An end of the junction does not agree with germline; a read error may underlie this. The chain combines TRBV5-1 with TRBJ2-2, with a weak D call TRBD1 (6 bases). This CDR3 region has 14 residues. Germline V gene sequence: CDR1 SGHRS, CDR2 YFSETQ. The CDR3 DNA reads TGTGCCAGCAGCCTCTCTTCAGGGGCTGGGGAGCTGTTTTTT. This sequence encodes CASSLSSGAGELFF.

Written as DNA, the CDR3 is TGCGCCAGCAGTGACAGGGACACCGGGGAGCTGTTTTTT. Its translation: CASSDRDTGELFF. The chain combines TRBV5-1 with TRBJ2-2; 7 nucleotides agree with TRBD1. V trimming: 5 bases; J trimming: 3 bases; junction bases outside the gene matches: 1. Germline V gives CDR1 SGHRS, CDR2 YFSETQ. The CDR3 extends over 13 amino acids.

V is TRBV6-2 or TRBV6-3 and J is TRBJ1-1, with D unclear. CDR1 and CDR2 (germline): MNHEY, SVGEGT. The CDR3 is made up of 12 amino acids. Trimming removed 0 bases from V and 7 bases from J, with 6 bases in between. For the CDR3, the DNA is TGTGCCAGCAGTTACTCCCGGAGTGAAGCTTTCTTT. It translates to CASSYSRSEAFF.

The V and J genes are TRBV6-4 and TRBJ2-1, with D tentatively TRBD2 (6 bases). The germline V gene has CDR1 MRHNA and CDR2 SNTAGT. There are 15 residues in the CDR3. The V gene lost 6 bases and the J gene lost 7 bases, with 19 bases spanning the gap. The DNA of the CDR3 is TGTGCCAGCAGGGCGGGGACGATCGCGACAAATGAGCAGTTCTTC. Amino acid sequence: CASRAGTIATNEQFF.

V gene TRBV5-4 combines with J gene TRBJ2-3; no clear D. CDR3 size: 14 residues. Germline values: CDR1 SGHNT, CDR2 YYREEE (reference sequence). The V gene lost 2 bases and the J gene lost 2 bases, with 9 bases spanning the gap. The CDR3 DNA reads TGTGCCAGCAGCTTACTTACCACCACAGATACGCAGTATTTT. Translating it yields CASSLLTTTDTQYF. Variable domain in full (rest from reference TRBV5-4 and TRBJ2-3): ETGVTQSPTHLIKTRGQQVTLRCSSQSGHNTVSWYQQALGQGPQFIFQYYREEENGRGNFPPRFSGLQFPNYSSELNVNALELDDSALYLCASSLLTTTDTQYFGPGTRLTVL.

A word on this clone: Sequence at one end of the junction differs from germline and may be a read error. The V gene is TRBV5-1, the J gene TRBJ2-5; 12 positions match TRBD2. The CDR3 is made up of 15 amino acids. Germline V gene sequence: CDR1 SGHRS, CDR2 YFSETQ. In DNA, the CDR3 is TGTGCCAGCAGCTTCGGGACTAGCGGGTCAGAGACCCAGTACTTC. The encoded protein is CASSFGTSGSETQYF. Combining the CDR3 with reference TRBV5-1 and TRBJ2-5 gives the whole variable domain KAGVTQTPRYLIKTRGQQVTLSCSPISGHRSVSWYQQTPGQGLQFLFEYFSETQRNKGNFPGRFSGRQFSNSRSEMNVSTLELGDSALYLCASSFGTSGSETQYFGPGTRLLVL.

The chain uses TRBV6-6 and TRBJ2-7, with 9 bases identical to TRBD1. In germline, CDR1 is MNHNY, CDR2 SVGAGI (reference sequence). V shed 5 bases, J shed 2 bases, and the junction held 7 bases outside the gene matches. This CDR3 is built from 15 residues. CDR3 in DNA: TGTGCCAGCAGTCTCCCGGGACAGGGTACCTACGAGCAGTACTTC. Protein product: CASSLPGQGTYEQYF.

This clone was seen once. V usage is TRBV3-1 (or the pseudogene TRBV3-2) and J usage is TRBJ2-5, with 8 bases that match TRBD2. There are 18 residues in the CDR3. Germline V gene sequence: CDR1 LGHDT, CDR2 YNNKEL (reference sequence). J gave up 5 bases and V 1 base, and 15 bases lay outside the gene matches. CDR3 region: CASSQGGSSGSWSETQYF. Written as DNA, the CDR3 is TGTGCCAGCAGCCAAGGAGGATCCAGCGGGAGTTGGTCGGAGACCCAGTACTTC.

V and J are TRBV10-3 and TRBJ1-5; tentatively, D is TRBD1 (5 bases). There are 14 residues in the CDR3. CDR1 and CDR2 from the germline V gene are ENHRY and SYGVKD. The V and J ends lost 2 bases and 6 bases respectively, with 11 bases between them. The DNA for the CDR3 is TGTGCCATCAGTGAGGGCGGGGCCGGTCAGCCCCAGCATTTT. It codes for CAISEGGAGQPQHF.

On this clone: Additional DNA sequences in this sample encode the identical CDR3. J is TRBJ2-3 and V is TRBV12-3 or TRBV12-4; D uncertain. Trimming pared 5 bases from V and 0 bases from J, leaving 3 bases between. The CDR3 runs 12 residues. In DNA form, the CDR3 reads TGTGCCAGCAGTCTCAGCACAGATACGCAGTATTTT. Translation: CASSLSTDTQYF.

The chain employs TRBV19 and TRBJ2-1; 14 nucleotides align to TRBD2. J gave up 6 bases and V 7 bases, and 5 bases lay outside the gene matches. CDR1 is LNHDA and CDR2 is SQIVND in the germline V gene (reference sequence). The CDR3 contains 15 residues. CDR3 DNA sequence: TGTGCCAGTACCGCCGGGACTAGCGGGAGCAATGAGCAGTTCTTC. This codes for CASTAGTSGSNEQFF.

The chain joins TRBV3-1 (or the pseudogene TRBV3-2) to TRBJ1-5; 9 nucleotides match TRBD1. The germline V gene has CDR1 LGHDT and CDR2 YNNKEL (reference sequence). This CDR3 is 18 amino acids long. The V gene end was trimmed by 4 bases and the J gene end by 0 bases; junction bases not matched to a gene: 10. CDR3 protein: CASSPSGTGTYSNQPQHF. The CDR3 DNA is TGTGCCAGCAGCCCGTCCGGGACAGGGACGTATAGCAATCAGCCCCAGCATTTT.

The chain joins TRBV19 to TRBJ1-4; D gene ambiguous. Trimming left V 0 bases short and J 7 bases short, with 12 bases between. CDR1 and CDR2 (germline): LNHDA, SQIVND (reference sequence). This CDR3 has 15 residues. CDR3 bases: TGTGCCAGTAGTATAGATAAAGAGGGCAGTGAAAAACTGTTTTTT. Translation: CASSIDKEGSEKLFF.

The chain combines TRBV10-3 with TRBJ2-3; maybe TRBD2 (5 bases). V lost 5 bases, J lost 1 base, and 19 bases lay in between. Looked up from germline, CDR1 is ENHRY and CDR2 is SYGVKD. This CDR3 region has 17 residues. CDR3 in DNA: TGTGCCATCAGTTCACTCCGGGATCCCTGGGGCACAGATACGCAGTATTTT. The encoded protein is CAISSLRDPWGTDTQYF.

V usage is TRBV7-2 and J usage is TRBJ1-5, with TRBD1 matching over 7 bases. Trimming removed 1 base from V and 5 bases from J; junction bases left unmatched: 5. CDR3 length: 15 amino acids. Germline values: CDR1 SGHTA, CDR2 FQGNSA. CDR3 bases: TGTGCCAGCAGCTTAGTAGGGACAGATTATCAGCCCCAGCATTTT. Protein: CASSLVGTDYQPQHF. Full variable domain (rest looked up from reference TRBV7-2 and TRBJ1-5): GAGVSQSPSNKVTEKGKDVELRCDPISGHTALYWYRQSLGQGLEFLIYFQGNSAPDKSGLPSDRFSAERTGGSVSTLTIQRTQQEDSAVYLCASSLVGTDYQPQHFGDGTRLSIL.

This clone was found once. The V gene is TRBV18, the J gene TRBJ1-5; possibly TRBD1 for D (6 bases). CDR1 KGHSH and CDR2 LQKENI come from the germline V gene. This CDR3 spans 14 amino acids. The germline V and J ends were trimmed by 3 bases and 0 bases, with 6 bases remaining between them. The CDR3 coding sequence is TGTGCCAGCTCACCGGACAGTAGCAATCAGCCCCAGCATTTT. It translates to CASSPDSSNQPQHF.

The chain is built from TRBV28 and TRBJ1-5; 8 bases are a match to TRBD1. V dropped 8 bases and J dropped 4; count of bases not matched to a gene: 10. Germline V CDR1 and CDR2: MDHEN, SYDVKM. The CDR3 is made up of 15 amino acids. The CDR3 loop is CASGGGGTGNQPQHF. CDR3 nucleotides: TGTGCCAGCGGCGGAGGGGGGACAGGTAATCAGCCCCAGCATTTT.

The chain combines TRBV7-2 with TRBJ2-2; TRBD1 might be the D (6 bases). Germline CDR1 reads SGHTA; CDR2 reads FQGNSA. This CDR3 contains 14 residues. Trimming removed 1 base from V and 4 bases from J, with 7 bases in between. CDR3 loop: CASSLDRATGELFF. The CDR3, as DNA: TGTGCCAGCAGCTTAGACAGGGCCACCGGGGAGCTGTTTTTT.